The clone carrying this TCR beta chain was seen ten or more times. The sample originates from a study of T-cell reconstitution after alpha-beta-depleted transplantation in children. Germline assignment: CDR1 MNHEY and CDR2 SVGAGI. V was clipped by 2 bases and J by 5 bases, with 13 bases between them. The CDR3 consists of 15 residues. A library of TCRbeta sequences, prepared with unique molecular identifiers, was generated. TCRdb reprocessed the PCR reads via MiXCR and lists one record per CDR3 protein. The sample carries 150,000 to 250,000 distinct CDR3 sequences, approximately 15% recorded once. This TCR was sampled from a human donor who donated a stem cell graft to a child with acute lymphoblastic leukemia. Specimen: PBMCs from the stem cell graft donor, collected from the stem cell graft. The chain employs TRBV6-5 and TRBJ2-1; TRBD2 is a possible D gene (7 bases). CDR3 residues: CASSYAGEGDNEQFF. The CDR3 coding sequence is TGTGCCAGCAGTTACGCGGGAGAGGGGGACAATGAGCAGTTCTTC.